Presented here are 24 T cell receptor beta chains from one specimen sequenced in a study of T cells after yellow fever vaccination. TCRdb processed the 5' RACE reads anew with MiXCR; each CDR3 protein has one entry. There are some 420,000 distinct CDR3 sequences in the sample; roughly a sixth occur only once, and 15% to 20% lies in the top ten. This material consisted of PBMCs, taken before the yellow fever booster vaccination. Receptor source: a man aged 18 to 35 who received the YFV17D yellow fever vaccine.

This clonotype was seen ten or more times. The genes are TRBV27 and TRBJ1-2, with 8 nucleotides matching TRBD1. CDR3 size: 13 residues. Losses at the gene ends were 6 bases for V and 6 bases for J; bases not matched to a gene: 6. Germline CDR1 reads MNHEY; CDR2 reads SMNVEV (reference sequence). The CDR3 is CASRRTGRDGYTF. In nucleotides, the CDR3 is TGTGCCAGCAGGCGGACAGGGAGGGATGGCTACACCTTC.

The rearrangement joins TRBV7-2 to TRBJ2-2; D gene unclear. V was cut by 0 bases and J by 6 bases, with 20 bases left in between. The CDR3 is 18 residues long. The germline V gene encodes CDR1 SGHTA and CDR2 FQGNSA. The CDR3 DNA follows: TGTGCCAGCAGCTTAGCAACACTCATCTTTCGGCCCGCCGGGGAGCTGTTTTTT. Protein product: CASSLATLIFRPAGELFF.

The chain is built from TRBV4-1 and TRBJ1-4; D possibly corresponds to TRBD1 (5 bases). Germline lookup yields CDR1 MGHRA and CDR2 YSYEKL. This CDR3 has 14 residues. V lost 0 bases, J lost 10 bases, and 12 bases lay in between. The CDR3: CASSQEGQMRKLFF. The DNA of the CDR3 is TGCGCCAGCAGCCAAGAAGGACAAATGCGAAAACTGTTTTTT.

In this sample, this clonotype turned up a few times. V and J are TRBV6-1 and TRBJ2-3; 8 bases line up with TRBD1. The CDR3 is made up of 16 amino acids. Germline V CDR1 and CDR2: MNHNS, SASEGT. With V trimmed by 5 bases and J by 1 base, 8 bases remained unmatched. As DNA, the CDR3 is TGTGCCAGCAGTAACGCCCGGGACAGGCGCACAGATACGCAGTATTTT. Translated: CASSNARDRRTDTQYF.

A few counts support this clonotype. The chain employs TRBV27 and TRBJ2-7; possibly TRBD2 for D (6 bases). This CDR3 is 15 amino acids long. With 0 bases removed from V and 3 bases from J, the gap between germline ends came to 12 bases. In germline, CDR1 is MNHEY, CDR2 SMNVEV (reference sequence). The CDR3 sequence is CASSLSMQGLYEQYF. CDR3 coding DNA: TGTGCCAGCAGTTTATCGATGCAGGGACTCTACGAGCAGTACTTC.

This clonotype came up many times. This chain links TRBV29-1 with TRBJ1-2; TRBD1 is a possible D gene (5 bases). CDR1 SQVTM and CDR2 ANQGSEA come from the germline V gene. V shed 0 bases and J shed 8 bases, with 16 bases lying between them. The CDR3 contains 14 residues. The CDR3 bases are TGCAGCGTTGAAGAGGGGCCCCGAGGGGACGGCTACACCTTC. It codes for CSVEEGPRGDGYTF.

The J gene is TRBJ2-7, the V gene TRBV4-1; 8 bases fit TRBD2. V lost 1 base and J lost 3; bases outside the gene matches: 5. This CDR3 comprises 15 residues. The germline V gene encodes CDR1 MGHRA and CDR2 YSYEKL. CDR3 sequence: CASSQAAGEVYEQYF. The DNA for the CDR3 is TGCGCCAGCAGCCAAGCAGCGGGGGAGGTCTACGAGCAGTACTTC.

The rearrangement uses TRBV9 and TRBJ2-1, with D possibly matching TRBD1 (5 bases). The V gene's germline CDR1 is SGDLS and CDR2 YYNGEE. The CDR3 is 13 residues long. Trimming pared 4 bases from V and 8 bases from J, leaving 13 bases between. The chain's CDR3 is CASSPGRGYEQFF. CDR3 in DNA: TGTGCCAGCAGCCCCGGAAGGGGCTATGAGCAGTTCTTC.

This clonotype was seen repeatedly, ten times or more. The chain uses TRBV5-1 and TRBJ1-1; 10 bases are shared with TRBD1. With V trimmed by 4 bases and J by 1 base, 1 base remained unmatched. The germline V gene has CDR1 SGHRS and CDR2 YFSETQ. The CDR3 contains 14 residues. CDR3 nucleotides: TGCGCCAGCAGCAGGACAGGGGGGAACACTGAAGCTTTCTTT. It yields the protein CASSRTGGNTEAFF.

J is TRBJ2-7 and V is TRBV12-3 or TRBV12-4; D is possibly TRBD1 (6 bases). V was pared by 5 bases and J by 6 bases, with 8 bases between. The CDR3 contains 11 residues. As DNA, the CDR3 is TGTGCCAGCAGTACAGGGTTCGAGCAGTACGTC. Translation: CASSTGFEQYV.

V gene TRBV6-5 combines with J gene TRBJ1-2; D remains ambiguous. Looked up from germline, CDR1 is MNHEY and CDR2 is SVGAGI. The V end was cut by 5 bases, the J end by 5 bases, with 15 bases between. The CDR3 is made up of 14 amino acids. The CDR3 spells CASSPAGLWYGYTF. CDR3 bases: TGTGCCAGCAGTCCCGCAGGCCTATGGTATGGCTACACCTTC.

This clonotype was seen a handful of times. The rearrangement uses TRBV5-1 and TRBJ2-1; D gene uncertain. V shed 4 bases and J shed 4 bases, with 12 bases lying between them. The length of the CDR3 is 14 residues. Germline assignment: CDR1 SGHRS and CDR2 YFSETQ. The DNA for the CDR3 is TGCGCCAGCAGCCAACAAACCGGTTACAATGAGCAGTTCTTC. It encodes CASSQQTGYNEQFF.

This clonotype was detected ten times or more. CDR3 protein: CSARGRRTTRGTTDTQYF. CDR3 coding DNA: TGCAGTGCTAGAGGCAGGCGAACGACTAGGGGGACCACAGATACGCAGTATTTT. The chain links TRBV20-1 to TRBJ2-3; D is tentatively TRBD1 or TRBD2 (6 bases each). CDR1 is DFQATT and CDR2 is SNEGSKA in the germline V gene (reference sequence). V dropped 1 base and J dropped 2 bases, with 22 bases sitting between them. CDR3 size: 18 residues.

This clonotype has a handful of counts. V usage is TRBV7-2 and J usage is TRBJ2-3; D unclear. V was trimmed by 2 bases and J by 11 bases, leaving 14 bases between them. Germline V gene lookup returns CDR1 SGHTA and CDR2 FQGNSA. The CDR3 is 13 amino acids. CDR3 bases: TGTGCCAGCAGCTTAATGGTGCCGGATGGGCAGTATTTT. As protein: CASSLMVPDGQYF.

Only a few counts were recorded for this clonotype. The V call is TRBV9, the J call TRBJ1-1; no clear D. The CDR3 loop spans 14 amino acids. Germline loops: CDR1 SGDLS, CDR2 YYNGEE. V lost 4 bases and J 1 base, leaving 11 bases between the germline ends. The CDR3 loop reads CASSPIAANTEAFF. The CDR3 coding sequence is TGTGCCAGCAGCCCCATAGCAGCGAACACTGAAGCTTTCTTT.

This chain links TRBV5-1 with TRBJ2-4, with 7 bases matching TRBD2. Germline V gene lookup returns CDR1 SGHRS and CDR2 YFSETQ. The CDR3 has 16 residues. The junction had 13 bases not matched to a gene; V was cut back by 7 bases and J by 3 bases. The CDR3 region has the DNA TGCGCCAGCGCCCTAGGGTCCGGACTAGGCAAAAACATTCAGTACTTC. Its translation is CASALGSGLGKNIQYF.

The CDR3 region is CASGAGLSNEQFF. As DNA, the CDR3 is TGTGCCAGCGGAGCAGGGTTGAGCAATGAGCAGTTCTTC. The chain uses TRBV6-6 and TRBJ2-1, with a weak D call TRBD1 (5 bases). Germline lookup yields CDR1 MNHNY and CDR2 SVGAGI (reference sequence). This CDR3 is 13 amino acids long. Trimming took off 8 bases at V and 6 bases at J, with 14 bases between the two ends.

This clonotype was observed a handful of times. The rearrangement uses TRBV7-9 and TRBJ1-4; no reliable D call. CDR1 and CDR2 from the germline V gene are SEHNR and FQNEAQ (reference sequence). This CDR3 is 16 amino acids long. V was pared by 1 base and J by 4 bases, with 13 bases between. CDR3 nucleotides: TGTGCCAGCAGCTTAGGAACGGGAGGACTTAATGAAAAACTGTTTTTT. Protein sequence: CASSLGTGGLNEKLFF.

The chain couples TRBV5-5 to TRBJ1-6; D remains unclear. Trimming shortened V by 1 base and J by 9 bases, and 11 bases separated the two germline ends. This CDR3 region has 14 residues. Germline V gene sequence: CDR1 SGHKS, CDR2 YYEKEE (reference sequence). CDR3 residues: CASSLTQSGSPLHF. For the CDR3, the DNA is TGTGCCAGCAGCTTGACTCAGTCAGGTTCACCCCTCCACTTT.

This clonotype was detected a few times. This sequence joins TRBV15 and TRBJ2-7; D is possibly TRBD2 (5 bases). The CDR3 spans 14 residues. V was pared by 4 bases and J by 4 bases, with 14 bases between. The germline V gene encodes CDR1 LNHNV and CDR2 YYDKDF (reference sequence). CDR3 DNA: TGTGCCACCAGCAAAACTAGACCCCAGTACGAGCAGTACTTC. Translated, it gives CATSKTRPQYEQYF.

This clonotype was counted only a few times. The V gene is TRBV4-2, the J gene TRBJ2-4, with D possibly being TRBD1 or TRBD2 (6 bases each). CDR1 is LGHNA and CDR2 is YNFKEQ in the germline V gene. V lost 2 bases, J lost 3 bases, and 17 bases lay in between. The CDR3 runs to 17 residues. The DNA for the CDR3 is TGTGCCAGCAGCCAACCAGGGGATAGCGGTCTCAAAAACATTCAGTACTTC. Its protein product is CASSQPGDSGLKNIQYF.

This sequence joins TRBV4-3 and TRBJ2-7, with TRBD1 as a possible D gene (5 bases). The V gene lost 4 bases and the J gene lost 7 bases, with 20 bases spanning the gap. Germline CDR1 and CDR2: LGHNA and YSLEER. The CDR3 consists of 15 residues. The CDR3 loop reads CASSPLGSRAGEQYF. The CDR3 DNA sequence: TGCGCCAGCAGCCCCCTCGGGTCCAGGGCCGGAGAGCAGTACTTC.

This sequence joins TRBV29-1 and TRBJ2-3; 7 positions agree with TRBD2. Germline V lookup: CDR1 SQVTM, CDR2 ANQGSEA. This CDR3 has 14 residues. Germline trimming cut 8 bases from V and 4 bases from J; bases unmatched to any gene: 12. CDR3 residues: CSTGRAMRSDTQYF. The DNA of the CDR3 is TGCAGCACGGGGAGGGCTATGAGATCAGATACGCAGTATTTT.

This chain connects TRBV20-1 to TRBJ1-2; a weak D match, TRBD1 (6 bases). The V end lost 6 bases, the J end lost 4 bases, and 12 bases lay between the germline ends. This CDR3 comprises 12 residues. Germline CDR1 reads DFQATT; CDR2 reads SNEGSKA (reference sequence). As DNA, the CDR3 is TGCAGTGCAGCAGGGGTAGTCTATGGCTACACCTTC. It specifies CSAAGVVYGYTF.